This T cell receptor (beta chain) was observed in a study of blood T cell repertoires in COVID-19. For the study at large: Sites in the United States, Italy and Spain provided acute and convalescent COVID-19 samples. The analysed material was cDNA or gDNA that came from T cells, B-cell-depleted T cells, or PBMCs.

In the study's own analysis: Quantification of nucleated cells was approximated via reference gene primer amplification. Profiled with immunoSEQ multiplex PCR; TCRdb holds only in-frame clones, not every one. V and J calls and clone size are as listed in that table; D and trimming were resolved from the DNA. The sample consists of some 150,000 clones, 84% of them appearing once. Trimming cost V 1 base and J 1 base; bases outside gene matches: 4. The CDR3 spans 16 residues. Germline V gene lookup returns CDR1 SGHVS and CDR2 FQNEAQ. The chain employs TRBV7-8 and TRBJ1-5, with 7 bases aligning to TRBD1. The receptor was isolated from a woman aged 50 to 60 in a cohort sampled during active or convalescent COVID-19. The sequenced material came from peripheral blood. The CDR3 loop reads CASSLDRDRSNQPQHF. The CDR3 DNA sequence: TGTGCCAGCAGCTTAGACCGGGACAGAAGCAATCAGCCCCAGCATTTT.